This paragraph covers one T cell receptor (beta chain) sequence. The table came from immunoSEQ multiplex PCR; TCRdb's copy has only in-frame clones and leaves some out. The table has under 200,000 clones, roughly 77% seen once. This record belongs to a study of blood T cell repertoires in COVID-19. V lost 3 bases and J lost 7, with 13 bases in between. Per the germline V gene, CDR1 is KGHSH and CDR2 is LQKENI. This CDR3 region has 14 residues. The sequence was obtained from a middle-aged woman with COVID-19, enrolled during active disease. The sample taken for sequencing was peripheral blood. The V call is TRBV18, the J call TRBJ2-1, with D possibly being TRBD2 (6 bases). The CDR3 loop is CASSPIGAGNEQFF. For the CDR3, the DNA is TGTGCCAGCTCACCCATCGGGGCGGGGAATGAGCAGTTCTTC.